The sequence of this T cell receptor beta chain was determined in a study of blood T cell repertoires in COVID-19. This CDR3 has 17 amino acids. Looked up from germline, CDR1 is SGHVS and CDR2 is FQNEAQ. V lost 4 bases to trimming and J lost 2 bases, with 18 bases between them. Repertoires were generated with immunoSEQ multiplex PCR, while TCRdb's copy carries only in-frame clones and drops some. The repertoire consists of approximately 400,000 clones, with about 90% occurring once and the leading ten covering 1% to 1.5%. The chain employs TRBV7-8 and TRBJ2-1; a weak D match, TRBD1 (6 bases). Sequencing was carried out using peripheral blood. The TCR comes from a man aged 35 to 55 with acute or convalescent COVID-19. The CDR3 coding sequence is TGTGCCAGCAGCTCGAGGGGGTGGCGGCTAGCCTACAATGAGCAGTTCTTC. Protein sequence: CASSSRGWRLAYNEQFF.